The present T cell receptor (beta chain) was sequenced within a study of cytomegalovirus exposure and HLA in healthy donors. Amplification used 60 Vbeta primers and 13 Jbeta primers. The protocol was immunoSEQ multiplex PCR, while the TCRdb copy is restricted to in-frame clones and leaves out a portion. Of around 150,000 clones in the sample, 80% were seen once. The CDR3 length is 15 residues. V trimming: 6 bases; J trimming: 1 base; junction bases outside the gene matches: 6. Germline assignment: CDR1 MNHEY and CDR2 SVGAGI. Material: PBMCs. The receptor was isolated from a man aged 30-40 years in good health and CMV-seronegative. This rearrangement joins TRBV6-5 to TRBJ2-3; 8 nucleotides line up with TRBD2. The CDR3 loop is CASRFSGTRTDTQYF. CDR3 nucleotides: TGTGCCAGCAGATTTAGCGGGACCCGCACAGATACGCAGTATTTT.